Listed below are T cell receptor beta chains from one sample, sequenced in a study of Graves' ophthalmopathy and Graves' hyperthyroidism. TCRdb reprocessed the multiplex PCR reads via MiXCR and lists one record per CDR3 protein. Counted here are 300,000 to 400,000 distinct CDR3 sequences, about 17% occurring once; the ten biggest clones make up around an eighth. Sequencing used peripheral blood. These receptors all stem from an adult man with Graves' ophthalmopathy. CDR3s include the opening cysteine and the closing phenylalanine or tryptophan. Each record gives: D gene, clone size, V gene, J gene, CDR3 DNA, CDR3 protein. D genes are given only for firm matches. Clone size, where shown, is once, few, many, or a class for clones that have expanded.

-	many	TRBV6-5	TRBJ1-2	TGTGCCAGCAGTTACTCGAGGGGAATTCACTATGGCTACACCTTC	CASSYSRGIHYGYTF
-	-	TRBV5-4	TRBJ1-2	TGTGCCAGCAGCAGGAACCAGGGGAAGAACTATGGCTACACCTTC	CASSRNQGKNYGYTF
-	few	TRBV18	TRBJ1-3	TGTGCCAGCTCATTACAGGTTATCTCTGGAAACACCATATATTTT	CASSLQVISGNTIYF
-	many	TRBV6-1	TRBJ1-5	TGTGCCAGCAGTAGAAACAATCAGCCCCAGCATTTT	CASSRNNQPQHF
TRBD1	many	TRBV6-1	TRBJ2-7	TGTGCCAGCAGGACGGGGACAGGGTGGGACTACGAGCAGTACTTC	CASRTGTGWDYEQYF
-	many	TRBV7-2	TRBJ1-2	TGTGCCAGCAGCTTAGGTTACGAGGGGAGCGGCTACACCTTC	CASSLGYEGSGYTF
TRBD2	many	TRBV3-1	TRBJ2-1	TGTGCCAGCAGCCATGGACTAGCGGGGGACAATGAGCAGTTCTTC	CASSHGLAGDNEQFF
-	many	TRBV4-3	TRBJ2-7	TGCGCCAGCAGCCAAGATACGGGTGGGGAGCAGTACTTC	CASSQDTGGEQYF
-	few	TRBV3-1	TRBJ1-1	TGTGCCAGCAGCCAAGTGTCCCCGACGAACACTGAAGCTTTCTTT	CASSQVSPTNTEAFF
TRBD1	many	TRBV6-5	TRBJ2-7	TGTGCCAGCAGTTACTTAGACAGGGGCCTTTCCTACGAGCAGTACTTC	CASSYLDRGLSYEQYF
-	many	TRBV29-1	TRBJ1-1	TGCAGCGTTGGAGGGTCCAACACTGAAGCTTTCTTT	CSVGGSNTEAFF
-	-	TRBV6-2/TRBV6-3	TRBJ2-5	TGTGCCAGCAGTTCCCCGGGACACTACTCCGGAGACCAGTACTTC	CASSSPGHYSGDQYF
TRBD1	many	TRBV4-3	TRBJ2-7	TGCGCCAGCAGCCTACCCAGGGGGACACTTGTTCCATACGAGCAGTACTTC	CASSLPRGTLVPYEQYF
-	many	TRBV12-3/TRBV12-4	TRBJ2-2	TGTGCCAGCAGTTTCAAACATGCGAACACCGGGGAGCTGTTTTTT	CASSFKHANTGELFF
-	many	TRBV30	TRBJ2-7	TGTGCCTGGATCCGGGGGACTGGGGAATACGAGCAGTACTTC	CAWIRGTGEYEQYF
-	-	TRBV15	TRBJ1-1	TGTGCCACCAGCGGCGGAGGGTCCACTGAAGCTTTCTTT	CATSGGGSTEAFF
-	many	TRBV6-1	TRBJ1-1	TGTGCCAGCAGTCGGCTGGGGGAAGCTTTCTTT	CASSRLGEAFF
-	many	TRBV7-2	TRBJ2-5	TGTGCCAGCAGCTTAGCGTTTACAGCGAGACAAGAGACCCAGTACTTC	CASSLAFTARQETQYF
-	many	TRBV7-6	TRBJ1-5	TGTGCCAGCAGCTTATATCCTCGGAGGGGGAGCAATCAGCCCCAGCATTTT	CASSLYPRRGSNQPQHF
-	many	TRBV6-2/TRBV6-3	TRBJ1-5	TGTGCCAGCAATGAGTTTGGGGGAGATAGCAATCAGCCCCGGCATTTT	CASNEFGGDSNQPRHF
-	many	TRBV5-1	TRBJ2-7	TGCGCCAGCAGCGGGGAGCCCTCCACCTACGAGCAGTACTTC	CASSGEPSTYEQYF
-	many	TRBV12-3/TRBV12-4	TRBJ2-2	TGTGCCAGCTGGGGGGCACAGTCAATCACCGGGGAGCTGTTTTTT	CASWGAQSITGELFF
-	many	TRBV20-1	TRBJ2-5	TGCAGTGCCGATGGCCGGGTGTCTAAAGAGACCCAGTACTTC	CSADGRVSKETQYF
TRBD1	many	TRBV5-1	TRBJ2-2	TGCGCCAGCAGCTTGACCGGGACAGGGGTCGGGGAGCTGTTTTTT	CASSLTGTGVGELFF
-	many	TRBV12-3/TRBV12-4	TRBJ1-2	TGTGCCAGCAGCTATGGCGCGGGCTACACCTTC	CASSYGAGYTF
TRBD1	few	TRBV3-1	TRBJ1-1	TGTGCCAGCAGCCAAAAGGGACAGGGGAAGTCTGAAGCTTTCTTT	CASSQKGQGKSEAFF
-	many	TRBV14	TRBJ1-1	TGTGCCAGCAGCCAATCCCGGGGTGGCACTGAAGCTTTCTTT	CASSQSRGGTEAFF
TRBD2	many	TRBV6-4	TRBJ2-5	TGTGCCAGCAAGCGGGTAGCGGGAGCCCCCCCCGGGAGAGAGACCCAGTACTTC	CASKRVAGAPPGRETQYF
-	many	TRBV7-2	TRBJ2-7	TGTGCCAGCAGCTTAGTAGCGCAAAAAACCTACGAGCAGTACTTC	CASSLVAQKTYEQYF
-	many	TRBV27	TRBJ2-2	TGTGCCAGCAGTCGCAGGGGTCCCGGGGAGCTGTTTTTT	CASSRRGPGELFF
-	many	TRBV9	TRBJ1-1	TGTGCCAGCAGCGTAGCCAAGCGACAGCAGAACACTGAAGCTTTCTTT	CASSVAKRQQNTEAFF
-	many	TRBV15	TRBJ1-2	TGTGCCACCAGCAGGACAGGCGTAGATGGCTACACCTTC	CATSRTGVDGYTF
TRBD1	many	TRBV5-1	TRBJ2-7	TGCGCCAGCAGACAAACAGGGGGCAGCTACGAGCAGTACTTC	CASRQTGGSYEQYF
-	many	TRBV11-2	TRBJ2-2	TGTGCCAGCCCCAAAAGGGTGGAAGAGAACACCGGGGAGCTGTTTTTT	CASPKRVEENTGELFF
-	few	TRBV11-2	TRBJ1-1	TGTGCCAGCAGCTTAGGACTCCAGAACACTGAAGCTTTCTTT	CASSLGLQNTEAFF
-	many	TRBV4-1	TRBJ2-2	TGCGCCAGCAGCCAAGTCTCAGGGACCGCAACCGGGGAGCTGTTTTTT	CASSQVSGTATGELFF
-	many	TRBV12-3/TRBV12-4	TRBJ2-7	TGTGCCAGCAGTTTAGAGACGGTCTACGAGCAGTACTTC	CASSLETVYEQYF
-	few	TRBV18	TRBJ1-5	TGTGCCAGCTCACCCGGGCGCAGGGGTGGCAATCAGCCCCAGCATTTT	CASSPGRRGGNQPQHF
-	many	TRBV7-2	TRBJ1-3	TGTGCCAGCAGCTTAGCGCCGGGACTACTCTCTGGAAACACCATATATTTT	CASSLAPGLLSGNTIYF
-	many	TRBV29-1	TRBJ1-2	TGCAGCGTTGAACCGGGCTATGGCTACACCTTC	CSVEPGYGYTF
-	-	TRBV6-5	TRBJ1-1	TGTGCCAGCAGTTACGAGGGGGGACGGACTTTCTTT	CASSYEGGRTFF
-	many	TRBV2	TRBJ1-1	TGTGCCAGCAGTGAAGCGCACCGCCAGCGCAGGGGAGGACAGAACACTGAAGCTTTCTTT	CASSEAHRQRRGGQNTEAFF
TRBD1	many	TRBV28	TRBJ1-5	TGTGCCAGCAATCTCCCACAGGGGAATCAGCCCCAGCATTTT	CASNLPQGNQPQHF
TRBD1	many	TRBV6-6	TRBJ2-5	TGTGCCAGCAGTCCGATCGACAGGGGGCGGGAGACCCAGTACTTC	CASSPIDRGRETQYF
-	many	TRBV3-1	TRBJ1-2	TGTGCCAGCAGCCACATCCCGGGGGGCATGAACAATGGCTACACCTTC	CASSHIPGGMNNGYTF
TRBD1	few	TRBV3-1	TRBJ2-2	TGTGCCAGCAGCCTAACAGGGGCCGGCACCGGGGAGCTGTTTTTT	CASSLTGAGTGELFF
-	many	TRBV6-5	TRBJ1-2	TGTGCCAGCAGTGACTCCGGACGAGGCTACACCTTC	CASSDSGRGYTF
-	many	TRBV14	TRBJ1-2	TGTGCCAGCAGCCAAGATGTGAGGGGTGCTTCTAACTATGGCTACACCTTC	CASSQDVRGASNYGYTF
-	many	TRBV11-2	TRBJ2-7	TGTGCCAGCAGCTTAGATTTGGGTAGCTCCTACGAGCAGTACTTC	CASSLDLGSSYEQYF
-	many	TRBV11-2	TRBJ2-5	TGTGCCAGCAGCTTAGATCCCCCCCCCGAGACCCAGTACTTC	CASSLDPPPETQYF
-	few	TRBV11-1	TRBJ2-2	TGTGCCAGCTCGGGGCGTTTTAACTCGAACACCGGGGAGCTGTTTTTT	CASSGRFNSNTGELFF
-	many	TRBV11-3	TRBJ1-1	TGTGCCAGCAAAAACACGCAGGGGCCGGGAACTGAAGCTTTCTTT	CASKNTQGPGTEAFF
-	-	TRBV20-1	TRBJ2-7	TGCAGTGCTAGAGGATACAGGGAGGTGGGGGGGGAGCAGTACTTC	CSARGYREVGGEQYF
TRBD1	-	TRBV6-5	TRBJ1-5	TGTGCCAGCAGCTATGACAGGGCCAATCAGCCCCAGCATTTT	CASSYDRANQPQHF
TRBD2	few	TRBV11-2	TRBJ2-7	TGTGCCAGCAGCTTAGGTCTAGCGGGATTGTACGAGCAGTACTTC	CASSLGLAGLYEQYF
-	many	TRBV19	TRBJ1-2	TGTGCCAGTAACGGGGCTGGGAACTATGGCTACACCTTC	CASNGAGNYGYTF
TRBD2	-	TRBV15	TRBJ2-5	TGTGCCACCAGCAGCATAGCGGGAGTCGAAGAGACCCAGTACTTC	CATSSIAGVEETQYF
TRBD2	once	TRBV5-1	TRBJ2-5	TGCGCCAGCAGCTTGCCCTTGACTAGCGGCCAAGAGACCCAGTACTTC	CASSLPLTSGQETQYF
-	many	TRBV30	TRBJ2-5	TGTGCCTGGAGTGTACTGCGGCGGGAGACCCAGTACTTC	CAWSVLRRETQYF